This T cell receptor (beta chain) emerged from a study of radiotherapy plus CTLA-4 blockade in lung cancer. Study-wide background: Approximately 18% of patients responded objectively, and about 32% achieved disease control. General study results and limits: Reportedly, early blood T cell clone dynamics best predicted response, with interferon-beta. Among blood TCR repertoires after radiotherapy plus ipilimumab, tumor-derived clones expanded.

Repertoires were generated with immunoSEQ multiplex PCR, while TCRdb's copy carries only in-frame clones and drops some. The sample includes over 11,000 clones, over 75% of them seen just once. CTLA-4 blockade using ipilimumab, together with focal radiation, was received by patients with chemo-refractory metastatic non-small-cell lung cancer. The CDR3 covers 13 residues. Trimming left V 5 bases short and J 5 bases short, with 10 bases between. Germline assignment: CDR1 SGHTA and CDR2 FQGNSA. In this sample, this clone turned up a few times. Its antigen is as yet unknown. Other DNA sequences within the sample encode an identical CDR3.

The sequenced sample was peripheral blood, obtained from a patient treated with radiotherapy plus ipilimumab. This receptor was identified in a human donor with non-small cell lung cancer that progressed on radiotherapy plus ipilimumab. Some clones in this sample may be carry-over from other donors' samples. The V and J genes are TRBV7-2 and TRBJ2-1; TRBD1 might be the D (5 bases). In nucleotides, the CDR3 is TGTGCCAGCAGCGCCGGACACAACAATGAGCAGTTCTTC. The encoded protein is CASSAGHNNEQFF. Combining the CDR3 with reference TRBV7-2 and TRBJ2-1 gives the whole variable domain GAGVSQSPSNKVTEKGKDVELRCDPISGHTALYWYRQSLGQGLEFLIYFQGNSAPDKSGLPSDRFSAERTGGSVSTLTIQRTQQEDSAVYLCASSAGHNNEQFFGPGTRLTVL.